The 16 T cell receptor beta chains below were found in one sample sequenced in a study of blood T cell repertoires in COVID-19. Libraries were prepared by immunoSEQ multiplex PCR; TCRdb keeps only in-frame clonotypes and omits some of them. This sample has 60,000 to 70,000 clones, with about 91% found just once. What was sequenced was peripheral blood. Receptor source: a woman of 80 years or more with active COVID-19.

The chain links TRBV19 to TRBJ1-1; D gene ambiguous. V was shortened by 6 bases and J by 1 base, with 15 bases between the two germline ends. CDR3 length equals 15 residues. Looked up from germline, CDR1 is LNHDA and CDR2 is SQIVND (reference sequence). The chain's CDR3 is CASRFEELGNTEAFF. The CDR3 DNA reads as TGTGCCAGTAGATTTGAGGAGCTGGGGAACACTGAAGCTTTCTTT. Looking up the rest from reference TRBV19 and TRBJ1-1 gives the full variable domain: DGGITQSPKYLFRKEGQNVTLSCEQNLNHDAMYWYRQDPGQGLRLIYYSQIVNDFQKGDIAEGYSVSREKKESFPLTVTSAQKNPTAFYLCASRFEELGNTEAFFGQGTRLTVV.

The chain combines TRBV27 with TRBJ2-5; 7 nucleotides agree with TRBD2. Germline lookup yields CDR1 MNHEY and CDR2 SMNVEV (reference sequence). Trimming cost V 3 bases and J 7 bases; bases outside gene matches: 2. The CDR3 runs 12 residues. The CDR3 nucleotides read TGTGCCAGCAGTTTCCCTAGCGGGACCCAGTACTTC. This codes for CASSFPSGTQYF.

This chain joins TRBV6-5 and TRBJ1-2; D is possibly TRBD1 (5 bases). The CDR3 contains 15 residues. Germline CDR1 and CDR2: MNHEY and SVGAGI. V dropped 2 bases and J dropped 7 bases, with 17 bases sitting between them. This CDR3 reads CASSYLRGSLGGYTF. Here the CDR3 DNA reads TGTGCCAGCAGTTACCTGCGGGGCTCCCTAGGTGGCTACACCTTC.

This rearrangement joins TRBV10-3 to TRBJ2-5; the D gene is possibly TRBD2 (5 bases). The CDR3 totals 12 residues. Germline values: CDR1 ENHRY, CDR2 SYGVKD. V lost 2 bases and J lost 5, with 6 bases in between. The CDR3 reads CAISEPGETQYF. The CDR3 bases are TGTGCCATCAGTGAGCCGGGGGAGACCCAGTACTTC.

This clone was observed once. The rearrangement links TRBV5-1 to TRBJ1-2; 7 nucleotides agree with TRBD1. Germline CDR1 SGHRS, CDR2 YFSETQ. The V and J ends lost 4 bases and 8 bases, in that order; junction bases with no gene match: 8. The CDR3 is 13 amino acids. The CDR3 DNA sequence: TGCGCCAGCAGCCTACTCACAGGGGAAGGCTACACCTTC. As protein: CASSLLTGEGYTF.

V gene TRBV5-1 combines with J gene TRBJ2-1, with D uncertain. The CDR3 has 14 amino acids. Trimming shortened V by 0 bases and J by 4 bases, and 8 bases separated the two germline ends. Germline assignment: CDR1 SGHRS and CDR2 YFSETQ. The DNA for the CDR3 is TGCGCCAGCAGCTTGGACTATTCGTACAATGAGCAGTTCTTC. Protein: CASSLDYSYNEQFF.

The J gene is TRBJ2-1, the V gene TRBV9; D ambiguous. The CDR3 is made up of 16 amino acids. Looked up from germline, CDR1 is SGDLS and CDR2 is YYNGEE. V was shortened by 6 bases and J by 1 base, with 17 bases between the two germline ends. The CDR3 bases are TGTGCCAGCACCCCCGGCGGAACGCCGTCCTACAATGAGCAGTTCTTC. It is translated as CASTPGGTPSYNEQFF.

The chain joins TRBV5-6 to TRBJ1-5; unclear D gene. The CDR3 contains 15 residues. The V end lost 3 bases, the J end lost 0 bases, and 10 bases lay between the germline ends. Germline V gives CDR1 SGHDT, CDR2 YYEEEE. CDR3 residues: CASSSLGVSNQPQHF. CDR3 nucleotide sequence: TGTGCCAGCAGCTCCCTCGGGGTTAGCAATCAGCCCCAGCATTTT.

Here the CDR3 reads CASNKQDRAYEQYF. CDR3 in DNA: TGTGCCAGCAATAAACAGGACAGGGCCTACGAGCAGTACTTC. The chain uses TRBV6-5 and TRBJ2-7; 8 bases map to TRBD1. V was pared by 7 bases and J by 2 bases, with 7 bases of the junction left unmatched. CDR1 MNHEY and CDR2 SVGAGI come from the germline V gene. CDR3 length: 14 amino acids.

The chain combines TRBV27 with TRBJ2-7; a weak D match, TRBD2 (6 bases). Germline V lookup: CDR1 MNHEY, CDR2 SMNVEV (reference sequence). The CDR3 is 15 residues long. V was pared by 0 bases and J by 2 bases, with 11 bases between. In DNA form, the CDR3 reads TGTGCCAGCAGTTTATCGGGGGGACCCACCTACGAGCAGTACTTC. Translating it yields CASSLSGGPTYEQYF.

The V call is TRBV7-8, the J call TRBJ2-7, with D perhaps TRBD1 (6 bases). This CDR3 is built from 15 residues. V lost 2 bases and J 1 base, leaving 12 bases between the germline ends. Germline V gives CDR1 SGHVS, CDR2 FQNEAQ. CDR3 residues: CASSLSAGDSYEQYF. For the CDR3, the DNA is TGTGCCAGCAGCTTATCGGCAGGGGATTCCTACGAGCAGTACTTC.

This chain links TRBV6-5 with TRBJ2-3; 7 bases are a match to TRBD1. The CDR3 length is 15 residues. V shed 10 bases, J shed 0 bases, and the junction held 10 bases outside the gene matches. The germline V gene encodes CDR1 MNHEY and CDR2 SVGAGI. DNA of the CDR3: TGTGCCATTGCGAGGGGGCCCTCTAGCACAGATACGCAGTATTTT. It specifies CAIARGPSSTDTQYF.

The rearrangement links TRBV7-2 to TRBJ1-6, with 7 bases that match TRBD1. The CDR3 covers 15 residues. The germline V gene encodes CDR1 SGHTA and CDR2 FQGNSA. V dropped 1 base and J dropped 10; count of bases not matched to a gene: 7. The CDR3 loop reads CASSLETGSYSPLHF. The CDR3 nucleotides read TGTGCCAGCAGCTTAGAGACAGGGAGCTACTCACCCCTCCACTTT.

V gene TRBV7-2 combines with J gene TRBJ2-1, with 9 bases identical to TRBD2. The length of the CDR3 is 14 residues. Per germline, CDR1 SGHTA and CDR2 FQGNSA. J lost 12 bases, V lost 2 bases, and 8 bases had no gene match. The CDR3 sequence: CASSLLGGGAPQFF. In DNA, the CDR3 is TGTGCCAGCAGCTTACTCGGCGGGGGGGCACCGCAGTTCTTC.

About this clone itself: The same CDR3 can be traced to other DNA sequences in this sample. This chain joins TRBV5-1 and TRBJ2-3; TRBD2 matches at 10 bases. With V trimmed by 4 bases and J by 3 bases, 5 bases remained unmatched. Germline lookup yields CDR1 SGHRS and CDR2 YFSETQ. The CDR3 spans 15 residues. The CDR3 region has the DNA TGCGCCAGCAGCCCCCTTAGCGGGGGGACAGATACGCAGTATTTT. Its translation is CASSPLSGGTDTQYF.

This rearrangement joins TRBV5-4 to TRBJ1-2; 7 nucleotides align to TRBD1. V trimming: 2 bases; J trimming: 1 base; junction bases outside the gene matches: 8. Germline assignment: CDR1 SGHNT and CDR2 YYREEE (reference sequence). This CDR3 comprises 16 residues. CDR3 bases: TGTGCCAGCAGCTTCTGGAGGGCAGGGGGTAACTATGGCTACACCTTC. Its protein is CASSFWRAGGNYGYTF.